This paragraph reports one TCR beta chain. Its antigen is unknown. The germline V gene encodes CDR1 MNHNY and CDR2 SVGAGI (reference sequence). V shed 8 bases and J 2 bases; nucleotides not matched to a gene: 1. This CDR3 region has 13 residues. This sample was included in a study of memory CD8 T cells in hepatitis C reinfection. The wider study: A couple of donors cleared primary HCV but became chronic after reinfection. A positive HCV RNA test after two negatives ≥60 days apart defined reinfection.

The protocol was immunoSEQ multiplex PCR, while the TCRdb copy is restricted to in-frame clones and leaves out a portion. The table records over 50,000 clones, around 92% of them present only once. Time point meaning: pre-reinfection, 55 to 20 weeks before reinfection detection. No in vitro expansion preceded TCR sequencing of the sorted cells. Donors were people who inject drugs in the Montreal HEPCO cohort. Broader study findings: With five or six donors, public clonotype conclusions could not be definitive.

Sequencing used naive CD8+ T cells sorted from blood. This receptor was identified in a man younger than 35 with hepatitis C virus infection. V and J are TRBV6-6 and TRBJ1-2, with 11 bases that match TRBD1. The CDR3 reads CASGQGANYGYTF. The CDR3 DNA is TGTGCCAGCGGACAGGGGGCGAACTATGGCTACACCTTC.